The 2 T cell receptor beta chains in this list originate from one sample, sequenced in a study of OX40 agonist ivuxolimab in advanced cancers. The repertoire was sequenced with immunoSEQ multiplex PCR; TCRdb's copy has only in-frame clones and lacks some. The data hold fewer than 85,000 clones, with 75% to 90% observed a single time. Sample: CD4+ or CD8+ T cells sorted from blood, taken in a trial of the OX40 agonist ivuxolimab. These receptors were taken from an adult with an advanced solid tumor such as melanoma, head and neck, liver or kidney cancer.

This sequence joins TRBV6-5 and TRBJ2-7; D remains ambiguous. The germline CDR1 and CDR2 sequences are MNHEY and SVGAGI. The germline V and J ends were trimmed by 0 bases and 3 bases, with 15 bases remaining between them. The CDR3 covers 16 residues. In DNA, the CDR3 is TGTGCCAGCAGTTACTCTCTTTCTCGTAACGTCTACGAGCAGTACTTC. It codes for CASSYSLSRNVYEQYF.

The CDR3 here is CAISERDGGANVLTF. CDR3 nucleotide sequence: TGTGCCATCAGTGAAAGGGACGGTGGGGCCAACGTCCTGACTTTC. The chain employs TRBV10-3 and TRBJ2-6; possibly TRBD1 or TRBD2 for D (5 bases each). V shed 3 bases and J shed 3 bases, with 9 bases lying between them. This CDR3 region has 15 residues. Germline-derived CDR1 and CDR2 are ENHRY and SYGVKD.